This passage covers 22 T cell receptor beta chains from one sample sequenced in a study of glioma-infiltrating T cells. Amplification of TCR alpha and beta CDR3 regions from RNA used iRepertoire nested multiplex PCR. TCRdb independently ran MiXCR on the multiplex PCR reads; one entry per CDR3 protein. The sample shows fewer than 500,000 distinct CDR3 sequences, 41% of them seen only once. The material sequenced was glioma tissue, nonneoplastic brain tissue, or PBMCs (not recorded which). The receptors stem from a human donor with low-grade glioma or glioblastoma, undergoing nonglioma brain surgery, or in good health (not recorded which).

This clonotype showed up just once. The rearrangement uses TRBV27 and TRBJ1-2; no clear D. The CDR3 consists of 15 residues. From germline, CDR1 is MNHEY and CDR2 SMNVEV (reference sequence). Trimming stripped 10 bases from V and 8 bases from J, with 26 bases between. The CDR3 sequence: CAMSESLVLRSGYTF. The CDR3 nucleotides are TGTGCCATGAGTGAGTCGTTGGTTCTTAGGTCGGGCTACACCTTC.

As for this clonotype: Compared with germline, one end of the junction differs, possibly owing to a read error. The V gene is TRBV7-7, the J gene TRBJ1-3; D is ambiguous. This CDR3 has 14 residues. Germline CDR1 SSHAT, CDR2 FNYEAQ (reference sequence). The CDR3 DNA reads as TGTGCTAGCAGCCCTGATAACTCTGGAAACACCATATATTTT. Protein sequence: CASSPDNSGNTIYF.

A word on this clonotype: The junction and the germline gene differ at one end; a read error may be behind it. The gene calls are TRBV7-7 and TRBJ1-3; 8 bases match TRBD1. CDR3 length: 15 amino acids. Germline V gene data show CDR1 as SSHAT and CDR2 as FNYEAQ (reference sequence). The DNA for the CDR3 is TGTGCTAGCAGCCCTGGGACAGGCTCTGGAAACACCATATATTTT. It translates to CASSPGTGSGNTIYF.

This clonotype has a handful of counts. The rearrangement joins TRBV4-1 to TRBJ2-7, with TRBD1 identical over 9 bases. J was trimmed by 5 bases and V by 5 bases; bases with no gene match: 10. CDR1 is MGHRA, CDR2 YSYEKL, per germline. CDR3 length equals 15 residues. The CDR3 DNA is TGCGCCAGCAGCGCGCCGGACAGGGGATTGAACGAGCAGTACTTC. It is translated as CASSAPDRGLNEQYF.

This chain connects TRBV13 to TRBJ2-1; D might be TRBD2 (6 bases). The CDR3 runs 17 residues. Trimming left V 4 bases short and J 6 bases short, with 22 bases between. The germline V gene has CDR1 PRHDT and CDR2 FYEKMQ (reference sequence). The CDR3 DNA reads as TGTGCCAGCAGCTCCCACATGAGCTGGCAGGGAGGCAATGAGCAGTTCTTC. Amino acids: CASSSHMSWQGGNEQFF.

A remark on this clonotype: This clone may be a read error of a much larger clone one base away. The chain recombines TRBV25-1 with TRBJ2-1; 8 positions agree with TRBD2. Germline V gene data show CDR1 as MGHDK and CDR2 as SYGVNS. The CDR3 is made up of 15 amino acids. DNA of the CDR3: TGTGCCAGCAGTGGCCTAGCGGGCTCCTACAATGAGAAGTTCTTC. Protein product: CASSGLAGSYNEKFF.

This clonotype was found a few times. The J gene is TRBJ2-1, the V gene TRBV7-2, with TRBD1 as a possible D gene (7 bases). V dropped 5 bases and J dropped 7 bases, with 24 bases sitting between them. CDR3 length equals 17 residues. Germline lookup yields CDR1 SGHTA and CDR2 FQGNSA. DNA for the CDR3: TGTGCCAGCAGCCCCGGGGGCGGGACAGTGCCGTTTAATGAGCAGTTCTTC. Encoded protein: CASSPGGGTVPFNEQFF.

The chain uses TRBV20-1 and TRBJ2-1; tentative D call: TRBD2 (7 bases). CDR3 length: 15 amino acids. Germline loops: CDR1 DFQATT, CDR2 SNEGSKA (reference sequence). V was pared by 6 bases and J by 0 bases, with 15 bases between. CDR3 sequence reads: CSAKGGDSSYNEQFF. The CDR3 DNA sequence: TGCAGTGCGAAGGGGGGGGATAGCTCCTACAATGAGCAGTTCTTC.

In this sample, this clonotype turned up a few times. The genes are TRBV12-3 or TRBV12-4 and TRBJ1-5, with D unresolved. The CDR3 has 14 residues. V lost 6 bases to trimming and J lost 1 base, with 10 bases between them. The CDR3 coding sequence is TGTGCCAGCAGCGCGGACGGAAGCAATCAGCCCCAGCATTTT. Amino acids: CASSADGSNQPQHF.

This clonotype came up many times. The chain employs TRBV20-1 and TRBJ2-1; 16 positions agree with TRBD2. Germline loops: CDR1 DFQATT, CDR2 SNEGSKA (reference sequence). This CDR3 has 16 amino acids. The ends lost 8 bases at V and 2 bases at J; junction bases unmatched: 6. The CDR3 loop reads CSPGTSGRAPYNEQFF. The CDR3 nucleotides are TGCAGTCCCGGGACTAGCGGGAGGGCCCCCTACAATGAGCAGTTCTTC.

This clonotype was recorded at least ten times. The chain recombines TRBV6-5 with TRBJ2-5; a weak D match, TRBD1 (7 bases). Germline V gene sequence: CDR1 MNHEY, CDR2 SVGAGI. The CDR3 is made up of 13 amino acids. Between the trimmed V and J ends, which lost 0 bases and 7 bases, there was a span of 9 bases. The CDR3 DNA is TGTGCCAGCAGTTACTCCAGGGGGGCGACCCAGTACTTC. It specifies CASSYSRGATQYF.

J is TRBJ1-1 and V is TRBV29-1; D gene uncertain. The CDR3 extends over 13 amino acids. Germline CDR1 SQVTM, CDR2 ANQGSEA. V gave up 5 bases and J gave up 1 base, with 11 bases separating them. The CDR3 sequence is CSVLEGGNTEAFF. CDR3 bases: TGCAGCGTTTTGGAAGGTGGGAACACTGAAGCTTTCTTT.

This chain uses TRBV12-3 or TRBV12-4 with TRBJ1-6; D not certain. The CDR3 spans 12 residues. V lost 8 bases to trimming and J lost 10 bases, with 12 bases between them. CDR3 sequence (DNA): TGTGCCAGCGGCCGGTGGAAGTCACCCCTCCACTTT. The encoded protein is CASGRWKSPLHF.

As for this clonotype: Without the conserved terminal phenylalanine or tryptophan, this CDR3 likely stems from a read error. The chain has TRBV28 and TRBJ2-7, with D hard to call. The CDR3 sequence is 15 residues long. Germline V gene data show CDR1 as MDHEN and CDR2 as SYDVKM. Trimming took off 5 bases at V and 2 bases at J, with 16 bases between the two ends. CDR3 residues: CASSPGGRQTYEQYS. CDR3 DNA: TGTGCCAGCAGTCCAGGTGGCCGACAAACCTACGAGCAGTACTCC.

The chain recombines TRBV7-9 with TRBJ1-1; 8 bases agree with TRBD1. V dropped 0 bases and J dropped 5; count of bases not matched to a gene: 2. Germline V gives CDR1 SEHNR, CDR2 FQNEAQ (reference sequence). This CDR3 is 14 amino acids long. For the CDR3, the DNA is TGTGCCAGCAGCTTAGCAAACAGGGGGACTGAAGCTTTCTTT. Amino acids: CASSLANRGTEAFF.

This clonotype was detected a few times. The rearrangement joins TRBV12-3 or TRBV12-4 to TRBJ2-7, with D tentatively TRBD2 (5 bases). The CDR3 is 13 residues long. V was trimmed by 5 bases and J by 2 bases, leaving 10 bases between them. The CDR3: CASSPAATYEQYF. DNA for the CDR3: TGTGCCAGCAGTCCAGCGGCCACCTACGAGCAGTACTTC.

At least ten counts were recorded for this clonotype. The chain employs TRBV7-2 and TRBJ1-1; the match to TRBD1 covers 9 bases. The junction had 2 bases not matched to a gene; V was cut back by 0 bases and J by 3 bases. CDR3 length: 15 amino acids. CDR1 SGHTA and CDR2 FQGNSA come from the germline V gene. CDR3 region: CASSLATGGYTEAFF. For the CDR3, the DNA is TGTGCCAGCAGCTTAGCGACAGGGGGATACACTGAAGCTTTCTTT.

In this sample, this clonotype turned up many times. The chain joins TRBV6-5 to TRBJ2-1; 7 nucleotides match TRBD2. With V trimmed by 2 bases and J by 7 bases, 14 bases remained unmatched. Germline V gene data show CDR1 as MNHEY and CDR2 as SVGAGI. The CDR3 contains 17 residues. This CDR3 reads CASSYRRGRAGVNEQFF. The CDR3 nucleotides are TGTGCCAGCAGTTACCGTCGAGGGAGGGCCGGGGTGAATGAGCAGTTCTTC.

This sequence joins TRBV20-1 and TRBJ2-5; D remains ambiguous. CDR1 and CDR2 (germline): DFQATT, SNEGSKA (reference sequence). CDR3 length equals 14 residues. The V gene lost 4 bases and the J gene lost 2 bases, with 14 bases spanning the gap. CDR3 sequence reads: CSANRWNPQETQYF. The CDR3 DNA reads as TGCAGTGCTAACCGATGGAATCCTCAAGAGACCCAGTACTTC.

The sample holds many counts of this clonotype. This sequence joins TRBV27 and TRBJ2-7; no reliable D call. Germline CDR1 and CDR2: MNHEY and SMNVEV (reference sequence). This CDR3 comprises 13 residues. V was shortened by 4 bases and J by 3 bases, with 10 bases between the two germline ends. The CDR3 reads CASSYGFRYEQYF. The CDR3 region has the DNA TGTGCCAGCAGTTATGGCTTCCGCTACGAGCAGTACTTC.

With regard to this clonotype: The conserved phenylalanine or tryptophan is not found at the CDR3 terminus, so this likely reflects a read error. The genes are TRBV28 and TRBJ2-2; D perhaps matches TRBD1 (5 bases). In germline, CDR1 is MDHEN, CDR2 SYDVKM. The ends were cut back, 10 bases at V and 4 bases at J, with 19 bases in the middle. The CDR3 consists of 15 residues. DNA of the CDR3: TGTGCCACCCAAGCCCCGATGGGGCCCACCGGGGAGCTGTTTTCT. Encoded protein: CATQAPMGPTGELFS.

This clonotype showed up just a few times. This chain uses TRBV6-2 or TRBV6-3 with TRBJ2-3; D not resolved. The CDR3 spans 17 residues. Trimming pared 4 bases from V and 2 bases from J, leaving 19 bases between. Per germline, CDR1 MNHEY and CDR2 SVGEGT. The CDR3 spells CASSSPQLHKSTDTQYF. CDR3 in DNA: TGTGCCAGCAGTTCTCCTCAACTTCACAAATCCACAGATACGCAGTATTTT.